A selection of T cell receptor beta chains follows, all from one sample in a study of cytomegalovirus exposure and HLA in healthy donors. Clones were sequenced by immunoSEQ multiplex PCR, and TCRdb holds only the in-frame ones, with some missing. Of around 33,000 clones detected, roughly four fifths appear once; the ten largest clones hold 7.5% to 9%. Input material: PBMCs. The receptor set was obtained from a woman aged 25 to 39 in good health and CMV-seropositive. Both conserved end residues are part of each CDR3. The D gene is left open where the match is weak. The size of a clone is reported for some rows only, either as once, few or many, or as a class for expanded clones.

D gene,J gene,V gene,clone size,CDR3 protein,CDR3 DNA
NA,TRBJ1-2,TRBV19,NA,CASMDSNYGYTF,TGTGCCAGTATGGACAGTAACTATGGCTACACCTTC
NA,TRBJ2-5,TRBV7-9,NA,CASTDLNWVRGQETQYF,TGTGCCAGCACTGATCTAAATTGGGTGAGAGGGCAAGAGACCCAGTACTTC
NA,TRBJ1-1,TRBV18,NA,CASSPQRVEAFF,TGTGCCAGCTCACCACAGAGGGTTGAAGCTTTCTTT
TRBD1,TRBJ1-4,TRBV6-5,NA,CASSSDRRNEKLFF,TGTGCCAGCAGTTCGGACAGGAGAAATGAAAAACTGTTTTTT
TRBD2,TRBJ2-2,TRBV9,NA,CASSATSGAGTGELFF,TGTGCCAGCAGCGCGACTAGCGGGGCGGGCACCGGGGAGCTGTTTTTT
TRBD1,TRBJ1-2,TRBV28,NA,CASKAWQGGSGYTF,TGTGCCAGCAAGGCGTGGCAGGGGGGTAGCGGCTACACCTTC
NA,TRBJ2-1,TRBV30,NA,CAWSRQQYNEQFF,TGTGCCTGGAGTAGACAGCAGTACAATGAGCAGTTCTTC
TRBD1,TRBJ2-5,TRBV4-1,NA,CASSLQGPRGRETQYF,TGCGCCAGCAGCTTACAGGGGCCGAGAGGGCGAGAGACCCAGTACTTC
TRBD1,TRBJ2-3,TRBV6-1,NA,CASSESGGTGGSTDTQYF,TGTGCCAGCAGTGAATCTGGCGGGACAGGGGGGAGCACAGATACGCAGTATTTT
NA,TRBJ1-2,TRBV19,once,CASSGTGTPNYGYTF,TGTGCCAGTAGTGGAACCGGGACACCTAACTATGGCTACACCTTC
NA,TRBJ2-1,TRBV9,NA,CASSVVGGYAGSAYNEQFF,TGTGCCAGCAGCGTAGTTGGCGGGTACGCGGGAAGCGCCTACAATGAGCAGTTCTTC
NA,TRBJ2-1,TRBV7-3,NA,CASSVARRGEQFF,TGTGCCAGCAGCGTAGCCCGGAGAGGCGAGCAGTTCTTC
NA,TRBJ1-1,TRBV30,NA,CAWSVDYMNTEAFF,TGTGCCTGGAGTGTAGACTATATGAACACTGAAGCTTTCTTT
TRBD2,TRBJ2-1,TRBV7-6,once,CASSLAQLAGGFYNEQFF,TGTGCCAGCAGCTTAGCCCAATTAGCGGGAGGCTTCTACAATGAGCAGTTCTTC
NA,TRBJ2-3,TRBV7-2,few,CASSDYYTDTQYF,TGTGCCAGCAGTGACTATTACACAGATACGCAGTATTTT
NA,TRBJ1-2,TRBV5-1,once,CASSSTTNRESYGYTF,TGCGCCAGCAGCTCGACTACTAACAGGGAGAGCTATGGCTACACCTTC
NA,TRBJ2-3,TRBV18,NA,CASSPRTAHTDTQYF,TGTGCCAGCTCACCAAGGACTGCCCACACAGATACGCAGTATTTT
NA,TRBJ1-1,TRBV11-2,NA,CASRLTANTEAFF,TGTGCCAGCAGGTTAACAGCGAACACTGAAGCTTTCTTT
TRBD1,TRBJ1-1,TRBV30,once,CAWRGQTNTEAFF,TGTGCCTGGAGGGGACAGACGAACACTGAAGCTTTCTTT
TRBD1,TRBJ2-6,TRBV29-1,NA,CSVYQGAGANVLTF,TGCAGCGTGTACCAGGGGGCTGGGGCCAACGTCCTGACTTTC
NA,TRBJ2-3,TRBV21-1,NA,CASSTPSTGSTDTQYF,TGTGCCAGCAGCACTCCCTCAACGGGTAGCACAGATACGCAGTATTTT
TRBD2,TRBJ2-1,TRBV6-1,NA,CASTLGASGNNEQFF,TGTGCCAGCACCCTCGGGGCTAGCGGGAACAATGAGCAGTTCTTC
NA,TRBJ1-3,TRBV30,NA,CAWSQDSSGNTIYF,TGTGCCTGGAGCCAGGACAGCTCTGGAAACACCATATATTTT
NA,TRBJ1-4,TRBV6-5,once,CASRPGLINEKLFF,TGTGCCAGCAGGCCGGGACTGATAAATGAAAAACTGTTTTTT
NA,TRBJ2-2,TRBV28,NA,CASGRRDLVIRELFF,TGTGCCAGTGGCAGGAGGGACCTTGTCATCCGGGAGCTGTTTTTT
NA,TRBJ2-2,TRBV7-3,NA,CASSLRSTGTGELFF,TGTGCCAGCAGCTTAAGGAGCACGGGGACCGGGGAGCTGTTTTTT
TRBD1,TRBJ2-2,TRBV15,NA,CATSRDRGPGELFF,TGTGCCACCAGCAGGGACAGGGGTCCCGGGGAGCTGTTTTTT
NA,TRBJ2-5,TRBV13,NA,CASGVRESETQYF,TGTGCCAGCGGAGTCAGGGAATCAGAGACCCAGTACTTC
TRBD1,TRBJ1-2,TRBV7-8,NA,CASSLRDRVNYGYTF,TGTGCCAGCAGCTTAAGGGACAGGGTTAACTATGGCTACACCTTC
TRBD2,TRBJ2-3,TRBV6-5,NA,CASSYGASGRGDTQYF,TGTGCCAGCAGTTACGGGGCTAGCGGGAGGGGGGATACGCAGTATTTT
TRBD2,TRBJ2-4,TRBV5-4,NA,CASSERGLAKNIQYF,TGTGCCAGCAGTGAGCGGGGGTTAGCCAAAAACATTCAGTACTTC
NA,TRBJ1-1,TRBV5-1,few,CASSSGGGSEAFF,TGCGCCAGCAGCTCTGGGGGGGGGTCTGAAGCTTTCTTT
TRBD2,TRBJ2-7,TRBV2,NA,CASSEGGTASWQYF,TGTGCCAGCAGTGAGGGAGGGACTGCTTCGTGGCAGTACTTC
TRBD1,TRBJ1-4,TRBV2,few,CASTDRGLSNEKLFF,TGTGCCAGTACGGACAGGGGGCTTAGTAATGAAAAACTGTTTTTT
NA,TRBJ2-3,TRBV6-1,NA,CASTSLRGTDTQYF,TGTGCCAGCACCTCCTTACGGGGCACAGATACGCAGTATTTT
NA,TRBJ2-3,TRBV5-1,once,CASNHGYTDTQYF,TGCGCCAGCAATCACGGTTACACAGATACGCAGTATTTT
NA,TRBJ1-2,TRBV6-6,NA,CASSGTSYGYTF,TGTGCCAGCAGTGGGACATCCTATGGCTACACCTTC